These 32 T cell receptor beta chains came from one sample sequenced in a study of cytomegalovirus exposure and HLA in healthy donors (dated by TCRdb to about 2017). The library was built by means of the immunoSEQ multiplex PCR assay. For the multiplex PCR, a mixture combining 60 forward primers for TCR Vbeta segments and 13 reverse primers for TCR Jbeta segments was used. TCRdb's version of the immuneACCESS table is confined to in-frame rearrangements and falls short of the full clone set. An unresolved V gene accounts for under half of the shortfall where checked; the remainder is of unknown origin. Within this sample are more than 50,000 clones, with approximately 70% of them counted one time only. Together, the top ten hold 19% of the sample. The sample consisted of PBMCs. All receptors derive from a woman between 55 and 75 years old in good health and CMV-seropositive.

This clone was found once. V and J are TRBV5-4 and TRBJ2-7; D is unresolved. Trimming pared 0 bases from V and 4 bases from J, leaving 8 bases between. The CDR3 covers 13 residues. The germline gives CDR1 SGHNT, CDR2 YYREEE (reference sequence). In DNA form, the CDR3 reads TGTGCCAGCAGCTTGGCCCCCCAATACGAGCAGTACTTC. This encodes CASSLAPQYEQYF.

The J gene is TRBJ1-2, the V gene TRBV7-8; 10 bases agree with TRBD1. V lost 5 bases, J lost 8 bases, and 11 bases stayed unmatched. The germline V gene encodes CDR1 SGHVS and CDR2 FQNEAQ. The CDR3 consists of 15 residues. The DNA of the CDR3 is TGTGCCAGCAGCGTCTCGACAGGGGGCGCGGGGGGCTACACCTTC. It is translated as CASSVSTGGAGGYTF.

The V call is TRBV7-2, the J call TRBJ1-1; 8 nucleotides agree with TRBD1. Looked up from germline, CDR1 is SGHTA and CDR2 is FQGNSA. The length of the CDR3 is 15 residues. V lost 5 bases, J lost 6 bases, and 11 bases stayed unmatched. CDR3 residues: CASSREDRAEAEAFF. DNA for the CDR3: TGTGCCAGCAGCCGTGAGGACAGGGCAGAAGCTGAAGCTTTCTTT.

As to this clone: Other nucleotide sequences in the sample specify the same CDR3. The gene calls are TRBV7-2 and TRBJ2-5; 11 bases fit TRBD2. With V trimmed by 5 bases and J by 2 bases, 4 bases remained unmatched. Germline-derived CDR1 and CDR2 are SGHTA and FQGNSA. The CDR3 is made up of 15 amino acids. The CDR3 DNA reads as TGTGCCAGCAGCAGGTTAGCGGGGGGGCAAGAGACCCAGTACTTC. It is translated as CASSRLAGGQETQYF.

The chain's CDR3 is CAISETGNLKEQYF. In DNA form, the CDR3 reads TGTGCCATCAGTGAGACAGGGAACTTGAAAGAGCAGTACTTC. V gene TRBV10-3 combines with J gene TRBJ2-7; D is perhaps TRBD1 (6 bases). The V gene's germline CDR1 is ENHRY and CDR2 SYGVKD. The CDR3 spans 14 residues. Trimming pared 2 bases from V and 7 bases from J, leaving 15 bases between.

This clone was recorded only once. The rearrangement uses TRBV9 and TRBJ2-7; D possibly corresponds to TRBD2 (6 bases). V dropped 3 bases and J dropped 2 bases, with 9 bases sitting between them. Germline-derived CDR1 and CDR2 are SGDLS and YYNGEE. This CDR3 is built from 13 residues. The CDR3 loop is CASSEGGAYEQYF. As DNA, the CDR3 is TGTGCCAGCAGCGAAGGCGGGGCCTACGAGCAGTACTTC.

Remarks on this clone: A junction boundary mismatches the germline segment, possibly from a read error. The chain uses TRBV7-9 and TRBJ2-7; TRBD1 matches at 9 bases. This CDR3 region has 18 residues. Germline CDR1 SEHNR, CDR2 FQNEAQ (reference sequence). The CDR3 DNA is TGTTCCAGCAGCTTCTCCCAAGGACAGGGGACGAGCTCCTACGAGCAGTACTTC. This encodes CSSSFSQGQGTSSYEQYF. The entire variable domain, with the rest obtained from reference TRBV7-9 and TRBJ2-7, is as follows: DTGVSQNPRHKITKRGQNVTFRCDPISEHNRLYWYRQTLGQGPEFLTYFQNEAQLEKSRLLSDRFSAERPKGSFSTLEIQRTEQGDSAMYLCSSSFSQGQGTSSYEQYFGPGTRLTVT.

The gene calls are TRBV6-5 and TRBJ1-1; D might be TRBD1 (5 bases). The CDR3 has 15 residues. V was pared by 5 bases and J by 1 base, with 14 bases between. Germline assignment: CDR1 MNHEY and CDR2 SVGAGI. This chain's CDR3 is CASSGGVLTNTEAFF. Here the CDR3 DNA reads TGTGCCAGCAGTGGGGGGGTGTTAACGAACACTGAAGCTTTCTTT.

This clone has a handful of counts. This chain joins TRBV27 and TRBJ2-2, with D perhaps TRBD2 (5 bases). Germline assignment: CDR1 MNHEY and CDR2 SMNVEV (reference sequence). This CDR3 is built from 17 residues. Trimming shortened V by 2 bases and J by 2 bases, and 15 bases separated the two germline ends. CDR3 amino acids: CASSLGSAEVNTGELFF. CDR3 nucleotides: TGTGCCAGCAGTTTAGGTAGCGCGGAAGTAAACACCGGGGAGCTGTTTTTT.

The chain has TRBV6-5 and TRBJ2-7; D is possibly TRBD1 (6 bases). Trimming removed 7 bases at V and 8 bases at J, with 21 bases between. The CDR3 is made up of 14 amino acids. The germline V gene has CDR1 MNHEY and CDR2 SVGAGI. The CDR3 protein is CASTPSTGKSQQYF. The CDR3 nucleotides read TGTGCCAGCACCCCCTCCACAGGGAAGTCACAGCAGTACTTC.

CDR3 in DNA: TGCGCCAGCAGCTTGGAACAGATAACCTACGAGCAGTACTTC. It codes for CASSLEQITYEQYF. V and J are TRBV5-1 and TRBJ2-7, with D unclear. CDR1 is SGHRS, CDR2 YFSETQ, per germline. Trimming left V 0 bases short and J 2 bases short, with 9 bases between. The CDR3 is made up of 14 amino acids.

V usage is TRBV7-6 and J usage is TRBJ1-4; 9 nucleotides align to TRBD1. V lost 5 bases and J lost 7; bases outside the gene matches: 8. The CDR3 spans 15 residues. Germline V gene sequence: CDR1 SGHVS, CDR2 FNYEAQ. The CDR3 spells CASSLGGGQGEKLFF. The CDR3 DNA sequence: TGTGCCAGCAGCCTGGGGGGGGGACAGGGTGAAAAACTGTTTTTT.

The sample holds a few counts of this clone. The rearrangement uses TRBV5-4 and TRBJ1-4; D is undetermined. V was pared by 0 bases and J by 8 bases, with 5 bases between. The CDR3 runs 12 residues. The germline gives CDR1 SGHNT, CDR2 YYREEE (reference sequence). This CDR3 reads CASSLDGEKLFF. As DNA, the CDR3 is TGTGCCAGCAGCTTGGACGGGGAAAAACTGTTTTTT.

This sequence joins TRBV5-1 and TRBJ2-5; D not certain. CDR1 is SGHRS and CDR2 is YFSETQ in the germline V gene. V lost 6 bases and J 4 bases, leaving 10 bases between the germline ends. The CDR3 length is 12 residues. CDR3 coding DNA: TGCGCCAGCAAACTCCTCGGAGAGACCCAGTACTTC. Translating gives CASKLLGETQYF.

This clone was seen a handful of times. The V and J genes are TRBV30 and TRBJ1-2, with D tentatively TRBD1 (6 bases). Germline values: CDR1 GTSNPN, CDR2 SVGIG (reference sequence). Trimming left V 1 base short and J 2 bases short, with 11 bases between. The CDR3 is made up of 14 amino acids. CDR3 loop: CAWSAGVPNYGYTF. CDR3 nucleotides: TGTGCCTGGAGTGCAGGGGTCCCGAACTATGGCTACACCTTC.

The chain links TRBV7-2 to TRBJ1-1; the D gene is possibly TRBD1 (6 bases). Trimming cost V 1 base and J 0 bases, with 12 bases left between them. The germline CDR1 and CDR2 sequences are SGHTA and FQGNSA. The CDR3 loop spans 16 amino acids. The CDR3 nucleotides read TGTGCCAGCAGCTTAGTTCCAGGGGAGATGAACACTGAAGCTTTCTTT. It encodes CASSLVPGEMNTEAFF.

The chain joins TRBV7-3 to TRBJ2-3; 15 nucleotides line up with TRBD2. Germline V lookup: CDR1 SGHTA, CDR2 FQGTGA. V lost 4 bases, J lost 5 bases, and 7 bases stayed unmatched. This CDR3 has 17 amino acids. This CDR3 reads CASSSGLAGGQGDTQYF. The DNA for the CDR3 is TGTGCCAGCAGCTCCGGACTAGCGGGGGGGCAGGGAGATACGCAGTATTTT.

The genes are TRBV5-4 and TRBJ1-2, with D tentatively TRBD1 (5 bases). The CDR3 extends over 13 amino acids. Germline CDR1 and CDR2: SGHNT and YYREEE (reference sequence). The V gene lost 5 bases and the J gene lost 6 bases, with 14 bases spanning the gap. CDR3 region: CASSMVAGDGYTF. The CDR3 DNA is TGTGCCAGCAGTATGGTGGCGGGGGATGGCTACACCTTC.

The chain carries TRBV30 and TRBJ2-6; D ambiguous. Per the germline V gene, CDR1 is GTSNPN and CDR2 is SVGIG (reference sequence). Deletions cut 2 bases from V and 0 bases from J, with 8 bases between. The CDR3 covers 15 residues. The CDR3 protein is CAWSRRISGANVLTF. The CDR3 DNA follows: TGTGCCTGGAGTCGGCGGATCTCTGGGGCCAACGTCCTGACTTTC.

This chain uses TRBV7-9 with TRBJ1-2; D gene unclear. Trimming took 5 bases from V and 1 from J, leaving 5 bases between them. CDR1 and CDR2 (germline): SEHNR, FQNEAQ (reference sequence). The CDR3 extends over 12 amino acids. The CDR3 DNA is TGTGCCAGCAGCCCGTTTAACTATGGCTACACCTTC. Amino acids: CASSPFNYGYTF. The whole variable domain, filled in from reference TRBV7-9 and TRBJ1-2, reads DTGVSQNPRHKITKRGQNVTFRCDPISEHNRLYWYRQTLGQGPEFLTYFQNEAQLEKSRLLSDRFSAERPKGSFSTLEIQRTEQGDSAMYLCASSPFNYGYTFGSGTRLTVV.

On this clone: A read error may produce the germline difference seen at one junction end. The chain employs TRBV7-9 and TRBJ2-1; 15 nucleotides agree with TRBD2. Per the germline V gene, CDR1 is SEHNR and CDR2 is FQNEAQ (reference sequence). The CDR3 runs to 17 residues. The CDR3 is CSSSHEGLAGGTNEQFF. In DNA, the CDR3 is TGTTCCAGCAGCCACGAGGGACTAGCGGGGGGCACTAATGAGCAGTTCTTC.

This clone appeared a few times. The junction and the germline gene differ at one end; a read error may be behind it. The chain carries TRBV4-1 and TRBJ1-5; a possible D gene is TRBD1 (6 bases). Germline CDR1 is MGHRA and CDR2 is YSYEKL. This CDR3 is built from 15 residues. The chain's CDR3 is CASSFQGYSNQPQHF. The CDR3 nucleotides are TGTGCCAGCAGCTTCCAGGGGTATAGCAATCAGCCCCAGCATTTT.

This rearrangement joins TRBV6-1 to TRBJ1-1; TRBD1 is a possible D gene (6 bases). The length of the CDR3 is 14 residues. Trimming removed 2 bases from V and 4 bases from J, with 11 bases in between. Germline V gene data show CDR1 as MNHNS and CDR2 as SASEGT. The CDR3 spells CASSERVGGTEAFF. The CDR3 DNA follows: TGTGCCAGCAGTGAAAGGGTAGGGGGCACTGAAGCTTTCTTT.

The chain is built from TRBV18 and TRBJ2-7; 10 nucleotides line up with TRBD1. Trimming removed 2 bases from V and 5 bases from J; junction bases left unmatched: 3. CDR3 length: 14 amino acids. From germline, CDR1 is KGHSH and CDR2 LQKENI. This chain's CDR3 is CASSPGTGVHEQYF. The CDR3 DNA follows: TGTGCCAGCTCACCAGGGACAGGGGTGCACGAGCAGTACTTC. Full variable domain (rest looked up from reference TRBV18 and TRBJ2-7): NAGVMQNPRHLVRRRGQEARLRCSPMKGHSHVYWYRQLPEEGLKFMVYLQKENIIDESGMPKERFSAEFPKEGPSILRIQQVVRGDSAAYFCASSPGTGVHEQYFGPGTRLTVT.

This clone was counted a few times. V usage is TRBV27 and J usage is TRBJ1-2, with TRBD1 as a possible D gene (6 bases). Trimming removed 3 bases from V and 5 bases from J, with 13 bases in between. The CDR3 spans 14 residues. From germline, CDR1 is MNHEY and CDR2 SMNVEV (reference sequence). CDR3 DNA sequence: TGTGCCAGCAGTTTGACAGGATTGGGGTATGGCTACACCTTC. Translation: CASSLTGLGYGYTF.

V gene TRBV6-1 combines with J gene TRBJ1-3; 9 bases fit TRBD1. The length of the CDR3 is 15 residues. Germline values: CDR1 MNHNS, CDR2 SASEGT. V lost 5 bases, J lost 4 bases, and 6 bases stayed unmatched. For the CDR3, the DNA is TGTGCCAGCAGTACTGACAGGGGGATAGGAAACACCATATATTTT. This translates into CASSTDRGIGNTIYF.

J is TRBJ2-7 and V is TRBV12-5; TRBD2 aligns across 7 bases. The germline V gene has CDR1 LGHNT and CDR2 FRNRAP. The CDR3 length is 15 residues. V dropped 6 bases and J dropped 3; count of bases not matched to a gene: 11. The CDR3 loop is CASGRLTSGDYEQYF. Written as DNA, the CDR3 is TGTGCTAGTGGCCGTCTTACCAGCGGGGACTACGAGCAGTACTTC.

This clone was found once. The gene calls are TRBV7-2 and TRBJ2-5; D might be TRBD1 (5 bases). The tail of the sequence fits TRBJ2-7 better, so the J call may be wrong. Germline lookup yields CDR1 SGHTA and CDR2 FQGNSA. CDR3 length: 15 amino acids. The CDR3 DNA reads as TGTGCCAGCAGCTTAAGAACAGGCCCCTCCTACGAGCAGTACTTC. Protein product: CASSLRTGPSYEQYF.

This chain uses TRBV9 with TRBJ2-7, with TRBD2 as a possible D gene (5 bases). V was pared by 1 base and J by 8 bases, with 16 bases between. There are 14 residues in the CDR3. Germline lookup yields CDR1 SGDLS and CDR2 YYNGEE. CDR3 region: CASSVLVSGSQQYF. CDR3 sequence (DNA): TGTGCCAGCAGCGTATTAGTGAGCGGCTCACAGCAGTACTTC. The full variable domain, in which reference TRBV9 and TRBJ2-7 provide the parts outside the CDR3, is DSGVTQTPKHLITATGQRVTLRCSPRSGDLSVYWYQQSLDQGLQFLIQYYNGEERAKGNILERFSAQQFPDLHSELNLSSLELGDSALYFCASSVLVSGSQQYFGPGTRLTVT.

The chain employs TRBV5-1 and TRBJ2-5, with D possibly TRBD1 on 7 matching bases. The germline V and J ends were trimmed by 4 bases and 0 bases, with 13 bases remaining between them. The germline gives CDR1 SGHRS, CDR2 YFSETQ. This CDR3 is built from 15 residues. The CDR3 spells CASSGGTADQETQYF. DNA of the CDR3: TGCGCCAGCAGCGGGGGGACAGCCGACCAAGAGACCCAGTACTTC.

The chain uses TRBV5-5 and TRBJ1-4; D gene uncertain. Trimming removed 4 bases at V and 3 bases at J, with 13 bases between. Looked up from germline, CDR1 is SGHKS and CDR2 is YYEKEE (reference sequence). The CDR3 covers 15 residues. The CDR3 bases are TGTGCCAGCAGCAGACCTTCCGGGGCTAATGAAAAACTGTTTTTT. Translating it yields CASSRPSGANEKLFF.

The chain couples TRBV18 to TRBJ2-7; 8 bases are shared with TRBD1. Trimming took 4 bases from V and 6 from J; bases not matched to a gene: 11. In germline, CDR1 is KGHSH, CDR2 LQKENI. This CDR3 is 15 amino acids long. CDR3 sequence: CASSLSTGELSEQYF. As DNA, the CDR3 is TGTGCCAGCTCACTTTCGACAGGGGAATTGAGCGAGCAGTACTTC. Full variable domain (missing parts from reference TRBV18 and TRBJ2-7): NAGVMQNPRHLVRRRGQEARLRCSPMKGHSHVYWYRQLPEEGLKFMVYLQKENIIDESGMPKERFSAEFPKEGPSILRIQQVVRGDSAAYFCASSLSTGELSEQYFGPGTRLTVT.